This T cell receptor beta chain stems from a study of T cells expressing NK-cell markers. Study-wide results and limits: Dominant NKG2C+ clonotypes made up about 1.0-7.5% of CD8+ T cells in roughly six donors. Researchers report these clonotypes also headed the CD3+CD56-NKG2C+ fraction in four donors.

Germline V gene lookup returns CDR1 MNHEY and CDR2 SVGEGT. The CDR3 covers 13 residues. Each CDR3 protein gets one entry in TCRdb, which reprocessed the 5' RACE reads and gives no DNA. This repertoire comprises 500,000 or so distinct CDR3 sequences; its ten largest clones make up around 4%. Worth noting for this clonotype: Its target is not known.

The chain recombines TRBV6-2 or TRBV6-3 with TRBJ2-1; there is no DNA to check the TCRdb D call of TRBD1. Input material: blood T cells: a sorted CD56 or NKG2C T cell subset, CD4+ or CD8+ T cells, or bulk PBMC T cells (not recorded which). The sequence was collected from a man younger than 35 in good health. CDR3 sequence: CASSRRTDNEQFF.